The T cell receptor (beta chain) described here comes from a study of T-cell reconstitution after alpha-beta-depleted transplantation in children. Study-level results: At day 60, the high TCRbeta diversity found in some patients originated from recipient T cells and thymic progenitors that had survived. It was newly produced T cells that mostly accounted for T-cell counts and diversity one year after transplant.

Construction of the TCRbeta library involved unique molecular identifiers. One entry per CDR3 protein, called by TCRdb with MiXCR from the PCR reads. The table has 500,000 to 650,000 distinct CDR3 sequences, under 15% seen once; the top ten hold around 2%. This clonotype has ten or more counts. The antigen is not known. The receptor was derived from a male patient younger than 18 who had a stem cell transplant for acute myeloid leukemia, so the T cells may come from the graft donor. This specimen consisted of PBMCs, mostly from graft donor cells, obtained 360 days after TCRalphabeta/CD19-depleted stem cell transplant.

The CDR3 loop reads CAGPTGITSGANVLTF. CDR3 nucleotides: TGTGCCGGACCGACAGGAATAACCTCTGGGGCCAACGTCCTGACTTTC. The gene calls are TRBV30 and TRBJ2-6, with D perhaps matching TRBD1 (6 bases). From germline, CDR1 is GTSNPN and CDR2 SVGIG (reference sequence). V gave up 8 bases and J gave up 0 bases, with 17 bases separating them. The CDR3 is 16 amino acids.